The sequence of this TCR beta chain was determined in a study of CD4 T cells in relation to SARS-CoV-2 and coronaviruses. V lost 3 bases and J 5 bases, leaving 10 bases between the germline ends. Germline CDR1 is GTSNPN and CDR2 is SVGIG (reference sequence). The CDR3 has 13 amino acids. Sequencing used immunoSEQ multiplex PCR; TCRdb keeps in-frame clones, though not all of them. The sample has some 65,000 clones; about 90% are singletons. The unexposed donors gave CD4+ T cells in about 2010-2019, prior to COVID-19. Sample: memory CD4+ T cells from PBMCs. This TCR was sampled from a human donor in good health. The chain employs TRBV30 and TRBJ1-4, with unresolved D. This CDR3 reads CAWSPGRNEKLFF. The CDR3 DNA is TGTGCCTGGAGCCCTGGGAGGAATGAAAAACTGTTTTTT.